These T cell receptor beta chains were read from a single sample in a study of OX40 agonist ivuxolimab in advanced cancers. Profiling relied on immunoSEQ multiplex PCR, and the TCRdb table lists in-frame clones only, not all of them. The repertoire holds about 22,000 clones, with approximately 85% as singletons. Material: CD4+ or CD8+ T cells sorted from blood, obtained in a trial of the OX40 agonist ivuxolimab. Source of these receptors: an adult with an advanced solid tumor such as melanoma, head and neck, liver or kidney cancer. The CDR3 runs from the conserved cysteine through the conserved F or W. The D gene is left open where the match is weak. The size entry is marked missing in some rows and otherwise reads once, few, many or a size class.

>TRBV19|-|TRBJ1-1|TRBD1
CASSIDRGAEAFF
TGTGCCAGTAGTATCGACAGGGGCGCTGAAGCTTTCTTT
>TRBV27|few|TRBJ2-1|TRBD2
CASSFTSVGEQFF
TGTGCCAGCAGTTTTACTAGCGTTGGTGAGCAGTTCTTC
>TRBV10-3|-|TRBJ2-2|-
CAISPRGEGNTGELFF
TGTGCCATCAGTCCCAGGGGGGAGGGGAACACCGGGGAGCTGTTTTTT
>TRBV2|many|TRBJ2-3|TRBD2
CASRPRLAGGSDTQYF
TGTGCCAGCAGGCCTAGACTAGCGGGGGGCTCAGATACGCAGTATTTT
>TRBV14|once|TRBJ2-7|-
CASSQGVREANEQYF
TGTGCCAGCAGCCAAGGGGTCAGGGAGGCTAACGAGCAGTACTTC
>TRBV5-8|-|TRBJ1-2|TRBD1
CASSFRQGANYGYTF
TGTGCCAGCAGCTTCAGACAGGGGGCTAACTATGGCTACACCTTC
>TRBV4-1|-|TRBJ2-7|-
CASSQDKGTNDRTLNEQYF
TGCGCCAGCAGCCAAGATAAAGGAACGAACGATCGAACCTTGAACGAGCAGTACTTC
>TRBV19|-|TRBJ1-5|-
CASSTSDSTGGPQHF
TGTGCCAGTAGTACCTCCGACAGCACGGGAGGGCCCCAGCATTTT
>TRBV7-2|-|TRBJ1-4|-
CASSLGGGFANEKLFF
TGTGCCAGCAGTTTAGGAGGGGGGTTCGCTAATGAAAAACTGTTTTTT
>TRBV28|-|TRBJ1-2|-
CASTRARTNYGYTF
TGTGCCAGCACCCGGGCCCGAACTAACTATGGCTACACCTTC
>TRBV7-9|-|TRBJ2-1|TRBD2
CASNSGDTYEQFF
TGTGCCAGCAATAGCGGGGATACCTATGAGCAGTTCTTC
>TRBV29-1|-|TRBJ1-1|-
CSVFGTEAFF
TGCAGCGTTTTTGGTACTGAAGCTTTCTTT
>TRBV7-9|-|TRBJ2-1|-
CASSAGANEQFF
TGTGCCAGCAGCGCGGGGGCCAATGAGCAGTTCTTC
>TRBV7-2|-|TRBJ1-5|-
CASSPGFRNQPQHF
TGTGCCAGCAGCCCAGGGTTCCGCAATCAGCCCCAGCATTTT
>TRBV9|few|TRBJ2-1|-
CASSVGSGANEQFF
TGTGCCAGCAGCGTAGGTTCCGGGGCCAATGAGCAGTTCTTC
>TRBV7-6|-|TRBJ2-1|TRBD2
CASSGTSGGSYNEQFF
TGTGCCAGCAGCGGGACTAGCGGGGGGTCCTACAATGAGCAGTTCTTC
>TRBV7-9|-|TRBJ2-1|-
CASTAGERSLNEQFF
TGTGCCAGCACCGCCGGAGAGCGGAGCTTGAATGAGCAGTTCTTC
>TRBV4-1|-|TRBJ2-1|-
CASSQSNSGYNEQFF
TGCGCCAGCAGCCAGTCGAATAGCGGATACAATGAGCAGTTCTTC
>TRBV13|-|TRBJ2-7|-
CASSLGSGGIEQYF
TGTGCCAGCAGCTTAGGTAGCGGCGGTATAGAGCAGTACTTC
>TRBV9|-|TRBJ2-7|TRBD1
CASSVGQGETYEQYF
TGTGCCAGCAGCGTAGGACAGGGGGAAACCTACGAGCAGTACTTC
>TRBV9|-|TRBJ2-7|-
CASSASTEASGYEQYF
TGTGCCAGCAGCGCCTCTACTGAGGCAAGTGGGTACGAGCAGTACTTC
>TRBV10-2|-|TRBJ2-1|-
CASIRDPDYNEQFF
TGCGCCAGCATCCGGGACCCAGACTACAATGAGCAGTTCTTC
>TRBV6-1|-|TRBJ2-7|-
CASTQVVSSYEQYF
TGTGCCAGCACCCAGGTGGTCAGCTCCTACGAGCAGTACTTC
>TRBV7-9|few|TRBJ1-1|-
CASTGQLITEAFF
TGTGCCAGCACCGGACAGTTAATCACTGAAGCTTTCTTT
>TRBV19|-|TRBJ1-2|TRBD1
CASSLTGTGSYGYTF
TGTGCCAGTAGTCTCACCGGGACAGGGTCCTATGGCTACACCTTC
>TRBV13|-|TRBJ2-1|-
CASSPQRGGRNEQFF
TGTGCCAGCAGCCCCCAGAGGGGGGGACGCAATGAGCAGTTCTTC
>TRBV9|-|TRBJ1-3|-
CASSEGHRNTIYF
TGTGCCAGCAGCGAAGGACACCGAAACACCATATATTTT
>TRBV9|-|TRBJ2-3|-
CASSVADTQYF
TGTGCCAGCAGCGTTGCAGATACGCAGTATTTT
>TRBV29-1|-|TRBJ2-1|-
CSVGGGQTKSSSYNEQFF
TGCAGCGTTGGCGGAGGACAGACTAAGTCAAGCTCCTACAATGAGCAGTTCTTC
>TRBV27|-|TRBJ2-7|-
CASSFGLPVGSQYPYEQYF
TGTGCCAGCAGTTTTGGGTTGCCGGTGGGATCTCAATACCCCTACGAGCAGTACTTC
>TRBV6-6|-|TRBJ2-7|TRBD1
CASSYSGQGSEQYF
TGTGCCAGCAGTTACTCGGGACAGGGTTCCGAGCAGTACTTC
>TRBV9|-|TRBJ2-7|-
CASSVEGSSEYF
TGTGCCAGCAGCGTCGAGGGCAGTTCGGAGTACTTC
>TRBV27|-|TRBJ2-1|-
CASSYTTAGEQFF
TGTGCCAGCAGTTACACAACGGCGGGAGAGCAGTTCTTC
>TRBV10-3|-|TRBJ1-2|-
CAISQGSGDGRYTF
TGTGCCATCAGCCAGGGTAGTGGCGATGGACGGTACACCTTC
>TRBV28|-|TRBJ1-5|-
CASSSPTVGDSNQPQHF
TGTGCCAGCAGTTCACCGACAGTCGGGGATAGCAATCAGCCCCAGCATTTT
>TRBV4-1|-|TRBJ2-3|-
CASSQDGGSTDTQYF
TGCGCCAGCAGCCAAGATGGCGGGAGCACAGATACGCAGTATTTT
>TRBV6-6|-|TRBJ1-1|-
CASSYSQGNTEAFF
TGTGCCAGCAGTTACTCGCAGGGGAACACTGAAGCTTTCTTT
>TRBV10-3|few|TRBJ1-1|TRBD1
CAIISGTGGFPEAFF
TGTGCCATCATATCGGGGACAGGGGGCTTTCCTGAAGCTTTCTTT
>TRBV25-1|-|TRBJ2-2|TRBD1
CASSESQGATFTGELFF
TGTGCCAGCAGTGAGTCTCAGGGGGCAACTTTCACCGGGGAGCTGTTTTTT
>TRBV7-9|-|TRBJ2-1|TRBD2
CASPPWGGEGEQFF
TGTGCCAGCCCCCCCTGGGGGGGAGAGGGTGAGCAGTTCTTC
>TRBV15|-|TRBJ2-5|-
CATSRETGEGETQYF
TGTGCCACCAGCAGAGAGACAGGTGAGGGGGAGACCCAGTACTTC
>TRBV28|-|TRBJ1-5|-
CASSSQGGSNQPQHF
TGTGCCAGCAGTTCTCAGGGAGGGAGCAATCAGCCCCAGCATTTT
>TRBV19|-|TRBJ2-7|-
CASSAQGGEQYF
TGTGCCAGTAGCGCTCAGGGAGGCGAGCAGTACTTC
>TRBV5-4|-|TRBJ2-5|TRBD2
CASSLAGGPVETQYF
TGTGCCAGCAGCTTAGCGGGAGGGCCGGTGGAGACCCAGTACTTC
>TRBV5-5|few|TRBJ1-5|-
CASSPPSGQPQHF
TGTGCCAGCAGCCCCCCCAGTGGTCAGCCCCAGCATTTT
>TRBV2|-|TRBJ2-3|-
CASSVLADTQYF
TGTGCCAGCAGTGTTCTCGCAGATACGCAGTATTTT
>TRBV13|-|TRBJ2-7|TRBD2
CASSTGTSGRPYEQYF
TGTGCCAGCAGCACCGGGACTAGCGGGAGGCCCTACGAGCAGTACTTC
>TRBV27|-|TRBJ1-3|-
CASSGQSDTIYF
TGTGCCAGCAGTGGACAGTCTGACACCATATATTTT
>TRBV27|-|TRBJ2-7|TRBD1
CASSLGQTYEQYF
TGTGCCAGCAGTTTGGGACAGACCTACGAGCAGTACTTC
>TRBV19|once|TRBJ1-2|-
CASSIGGDGYTF
TGTGCCAGTAGTATCGGCGGGGATGGCTACACCTTC
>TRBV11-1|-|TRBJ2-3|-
CASSFLHASTDTQYF
TGTGCCAGCAGCTTTTTACACGCTAGCACAGATACGCAGTATTTT
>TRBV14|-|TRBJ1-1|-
CASSQEGRGYGTEAFF
TGTGCCAGCAGCCAAGAAGGGAGGGGATACGGCACTGAAGCTTTCTTT
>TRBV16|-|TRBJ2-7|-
CASSQGGTTYEQYF
TGTGCCAGCAGCCAAGGAGGCACCACCTACGAGCAGTACTTC
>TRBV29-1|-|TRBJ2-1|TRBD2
CSVSPPSGSSYNEQFF
TGCAGCGTCTCACCCCCTAGCGGGAGCTCCTACAATGAGCAGTTCTTC
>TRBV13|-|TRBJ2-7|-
CASSLQRGEQYF
TGTGCCAGCAGCTTACAGCGCGGCGAGCAGTACTTC
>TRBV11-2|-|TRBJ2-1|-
CASSLAGSSYNEQFF
TGTGCCAGCAGCTTAGCAGGCAGCTCCTACAATGAGCAGTTCTTC
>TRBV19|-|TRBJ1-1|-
CASADKGGNTEAFF
TGTGCCAGTGCCGACAAAGGGGGGAACACTGAAGCTTTCTTT